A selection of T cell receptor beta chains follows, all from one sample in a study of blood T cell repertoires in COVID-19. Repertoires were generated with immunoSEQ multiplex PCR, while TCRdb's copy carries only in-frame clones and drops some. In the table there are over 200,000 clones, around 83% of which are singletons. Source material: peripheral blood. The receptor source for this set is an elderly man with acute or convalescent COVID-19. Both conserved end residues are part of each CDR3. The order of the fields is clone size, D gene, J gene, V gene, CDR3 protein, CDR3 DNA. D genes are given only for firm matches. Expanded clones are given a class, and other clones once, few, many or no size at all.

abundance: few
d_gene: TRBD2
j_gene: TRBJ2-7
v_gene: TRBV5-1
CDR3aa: CASSFDRDTSGRYSSYEQYF
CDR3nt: TGCGCCAGCAGCTTCGATAGGGATACTAGCGGGAGGTACTCTTCCTACGAGCAGTACTTC

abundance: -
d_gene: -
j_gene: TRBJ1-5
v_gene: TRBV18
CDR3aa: CASSTGRGNQPQHF
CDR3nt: TGTGCCAGCTCTACAGGGCGCGGCAATCAGCCCCAGCATTTT

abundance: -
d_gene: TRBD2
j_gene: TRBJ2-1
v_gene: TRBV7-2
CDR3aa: CASSPTVAGVSGEQFF
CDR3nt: TGTGCCAGCAGCCCGACGGTAGCGGGAGTATCTGGCGAGCAGTTCTTC

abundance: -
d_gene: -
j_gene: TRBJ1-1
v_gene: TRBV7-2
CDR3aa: CASSLFPRGVATEAFF
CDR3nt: TGTGCCAGCAGCTTGTTCCCTCGGGGTGTTGCCACTGAAGCTTTCTTT

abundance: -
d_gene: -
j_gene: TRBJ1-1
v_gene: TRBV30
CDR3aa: CAWTGVFSGTEAFF
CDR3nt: TGTGCCTGGACAGGGGTATTTTCGGGCACTGAAGCTTTCTTT

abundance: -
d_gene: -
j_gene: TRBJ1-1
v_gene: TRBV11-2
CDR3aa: CASSSDRGRGAFF
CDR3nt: TGTGCCAGCAGCTCCGACCGGGGAAGGGGGGCTTTCTTT

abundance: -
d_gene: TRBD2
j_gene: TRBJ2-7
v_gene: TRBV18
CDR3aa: CASSRVPSGREDEQYF
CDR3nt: TGTGCCAGCTCACGTGTACCTAGCGGGAGGGAAGACGAGCAGTACTTC

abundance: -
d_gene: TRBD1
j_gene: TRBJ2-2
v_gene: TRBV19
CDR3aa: CASSIIGQGSGELFF
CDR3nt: TGTGCCAGTAGTATAATTGGACAGGGATCCGGGGAGCTGTTTTTT

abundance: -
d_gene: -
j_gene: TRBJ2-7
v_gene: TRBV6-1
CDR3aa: CASSEVPGWSYEQYF
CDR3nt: TGTGCCAGCAGTGAGGTTCCAGGTTGGTCCTACGAGCAGTACTTC

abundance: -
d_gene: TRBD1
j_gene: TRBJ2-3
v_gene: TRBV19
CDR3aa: CASSGDRSTDTQYF
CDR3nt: TGTGCCAGTAGCGGGGACAGGTCCACAGATACGCAGTATTTT

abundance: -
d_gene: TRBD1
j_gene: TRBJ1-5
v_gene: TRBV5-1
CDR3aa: CASSLEGTANQPQHF
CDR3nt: TGCGCCAGCAGCTTGGAGGGGACAGCTAATCAGCCCCAGCATTTT

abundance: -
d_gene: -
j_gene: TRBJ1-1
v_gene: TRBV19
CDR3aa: CASSLTIAAMNTEAFF
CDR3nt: TGTGCCAGTAGTTTAACGATTGCCGCGATGAACACTGAAGCTTTCTTT

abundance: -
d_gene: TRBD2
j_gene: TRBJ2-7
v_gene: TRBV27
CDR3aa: CASSLRGEPFYEQYF
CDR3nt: TGTGCCAGCAGTTTACGGGGGGAGCCTTTCTACGAGCAGTACTTC

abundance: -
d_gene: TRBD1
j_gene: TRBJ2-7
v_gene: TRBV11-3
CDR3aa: CASSSGQAAPYEQYF
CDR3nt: TGTGCCAGCAGCTCCGGACAGGCTGCCCCCTACGAGCAGTACTTC

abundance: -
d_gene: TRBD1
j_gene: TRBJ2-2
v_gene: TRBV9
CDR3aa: CASSDGAGTGGFGGELFF
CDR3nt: TGTGCCAGCAGCGACGGTGCCGGGACAGGGGGGTTCGGCGGGGAGCTGTTTTTT

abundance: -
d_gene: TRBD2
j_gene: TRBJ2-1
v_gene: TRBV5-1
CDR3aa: CASSGGLALHNEQFF
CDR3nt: TGCGCCAGCAGCGGGGGACTAGCGCTACACAATGAGCAGTTCTTC

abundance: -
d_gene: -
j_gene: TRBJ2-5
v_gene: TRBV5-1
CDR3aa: CASSFGQLQETQYF
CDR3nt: TGCGCCAGCAGCTTTGGACAGTTACAAGAGACCCAGTACTTC

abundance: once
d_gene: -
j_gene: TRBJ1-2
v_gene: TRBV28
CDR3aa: CASGENYGYTF
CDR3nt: TGTGCCAGCGGTGAGAACTATGGCTACACCTTC

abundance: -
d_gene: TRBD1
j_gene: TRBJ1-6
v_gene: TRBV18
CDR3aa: CASSLLGQTNSPLHF
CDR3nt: TGTGCCAGCTCACTCCTGGGACAGACAAATTCACCCCTCCACTTT

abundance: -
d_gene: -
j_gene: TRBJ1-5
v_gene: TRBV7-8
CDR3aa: CASSLMGTTNQPQHF
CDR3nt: TGTGCCAGCAGCTTAATGGGGACAACTAATCAGCCCCAGCATTTT

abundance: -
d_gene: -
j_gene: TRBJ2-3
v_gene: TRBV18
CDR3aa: CASSPVRASTDTQYF
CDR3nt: TGTGCCAGCTCACCTGTCCGAGCTAGCACAGATACGCAGTATTTT

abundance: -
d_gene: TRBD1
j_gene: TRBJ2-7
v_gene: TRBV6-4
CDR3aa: CASSATWDSPVQYF
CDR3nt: TGTGCCAGCAGTGCTACTTGGGACAGTCCCGTGCAGTACTTC

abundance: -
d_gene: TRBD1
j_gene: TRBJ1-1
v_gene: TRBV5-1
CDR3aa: CASSVGQGVGTEAFF
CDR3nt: TGCGCCAGCAGCGTGGGACAGGGGGTGGGCACTGAAGCTTTCTTT

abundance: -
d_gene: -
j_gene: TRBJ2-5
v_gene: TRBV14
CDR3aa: CASSQGAEETQYF
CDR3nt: TGTGCCAGCAGCCAGGGGGCCGAGGAGACCCAGTACTTC

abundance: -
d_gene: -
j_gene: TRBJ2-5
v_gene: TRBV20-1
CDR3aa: CSASKPGQETQYF
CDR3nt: TGCAGTGCTAGTAAGCCTGGCCAAGAGACCCAGTACTTC

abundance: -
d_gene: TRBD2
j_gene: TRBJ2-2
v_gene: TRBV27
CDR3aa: CASSLVPRGGIGGELFF
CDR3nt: TGTGCCAGCAGTTTAGTCCCGCGGGGGGGGATAGGCGGGGAGCTGTTTTTT

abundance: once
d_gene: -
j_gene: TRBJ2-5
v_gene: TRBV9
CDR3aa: CASSVEGGDWAETQYF
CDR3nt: TGTGCCAGCAGCGTAGAAGGGGGGGACTGGGCAGAGACCCAGTACTTC

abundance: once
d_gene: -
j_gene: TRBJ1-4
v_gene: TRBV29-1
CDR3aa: CSVVLFEKLFF
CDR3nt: TGCAGCGTTGTCCTCTTTGAAAAACTGTTTTTT

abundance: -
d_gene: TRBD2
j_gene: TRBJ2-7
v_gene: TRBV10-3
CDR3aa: CAISESNSGGEQYF
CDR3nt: TGTGCCATCAGTGAGTCGAATAGCGGGGGGGAGCAGTACTTC

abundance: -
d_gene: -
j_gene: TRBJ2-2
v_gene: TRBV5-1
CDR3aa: CASSSVRANTGELFF
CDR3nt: TGCGCCAGCAGCTCAGTCAGGGCGAACACCGGGGAGCTGTTTTTT

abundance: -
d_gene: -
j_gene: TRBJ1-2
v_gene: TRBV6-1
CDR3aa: CASSEAAGNYGYTF
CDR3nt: TGTGCCAGCAGTGAAGCGGCAGGGAACTATGGCTACACCTTC

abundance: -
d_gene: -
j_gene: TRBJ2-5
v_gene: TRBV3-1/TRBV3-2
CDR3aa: CASSLGGSGETQYF
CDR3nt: TGTGCCAGCAGCCTAGGGGGATCTGGGGAGACCCAGTACTTC

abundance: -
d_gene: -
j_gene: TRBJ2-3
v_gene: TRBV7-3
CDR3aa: CASSLTLRSTDTQYF
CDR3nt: TGTGCCAGCAGCTTGACTCTTAGGTCCACAGATACGCAGTATTTT

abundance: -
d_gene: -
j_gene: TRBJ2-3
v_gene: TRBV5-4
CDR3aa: CASSLKLTSTDTQYF
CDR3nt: TGTGCCAGCAGCTTAAAACTAACTAGCACAGATACGCAGTATTTT

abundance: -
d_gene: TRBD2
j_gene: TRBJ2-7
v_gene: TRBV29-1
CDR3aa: CSVGYRGGEQYF
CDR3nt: TGCAGCGTTGGCTATCGGGGGGGCGAGCAGTACTTC

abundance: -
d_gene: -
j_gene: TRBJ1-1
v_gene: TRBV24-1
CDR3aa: CATSDPTQGHEAFF
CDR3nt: TGTGCCACCAGTGACCCCACCCAGGGTCATGAAGCTTTCTTT

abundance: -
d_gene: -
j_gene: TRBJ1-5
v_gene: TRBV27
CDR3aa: CASIWLRQPQHF
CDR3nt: TGTGCCAGCATTTGGTTACGGCAGCCCCAGCATTTT

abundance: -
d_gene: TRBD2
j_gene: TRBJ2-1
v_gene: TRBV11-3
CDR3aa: CASSIKIGGGLFF
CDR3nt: TGTGCCAGCAGCATTAAGATAGGCGGGGGTTTGTTCTTC

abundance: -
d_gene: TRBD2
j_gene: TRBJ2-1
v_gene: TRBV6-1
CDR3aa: CASSEVERGGLTEQFF
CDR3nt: TGTGCCAGCAGTGAAGTGGAGCGGGGGGGCCTAACTGAGCAGTTCTTC

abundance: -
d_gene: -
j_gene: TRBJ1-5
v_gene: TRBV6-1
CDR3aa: CASSEEGALDNQPQHF
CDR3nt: TGTGCCAGCAGTGAGGAAGGGGCCCTCGACAATCAGCCCCAGCATTTT

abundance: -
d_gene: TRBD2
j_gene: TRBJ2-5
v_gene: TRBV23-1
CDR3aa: CASSQFWSGTSGRSSTETQYF
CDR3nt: TGCGCCAGCAGTCAATTCTGGTCCGGGACTAGCGGGAGAAGCTCTACAGAGACCCAGTACTTC

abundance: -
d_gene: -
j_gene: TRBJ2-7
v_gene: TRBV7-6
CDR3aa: CASSRGYEQYF
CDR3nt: TGTGCCAGCAGTCGAGGCTACGAGCAGTACTTC

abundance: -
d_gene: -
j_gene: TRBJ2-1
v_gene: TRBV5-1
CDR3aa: CASTHPVGGNEQFF
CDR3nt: TGCGCCAGCACCCACCCCGTGGGGGGCAATGAGCAGTTCTTC

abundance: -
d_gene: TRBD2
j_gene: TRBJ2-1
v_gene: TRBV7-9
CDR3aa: CASSLLGLAVPFF
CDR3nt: TGTGCCAGCAGCTTACTAGGACTAGCGGTTCCGTTCTTC

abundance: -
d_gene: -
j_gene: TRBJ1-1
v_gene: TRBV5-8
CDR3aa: CASRRKGVPMNTEAFF
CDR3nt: TGTGCCAGCAGACGGAAGGGGGTACCCATGAACACTGAAGCTTTCTTT

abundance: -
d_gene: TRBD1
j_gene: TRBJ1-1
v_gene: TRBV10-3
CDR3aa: CAISLGTGLGTEAFF
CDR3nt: TGTGCCATCAGTCTTGGGACAGGGCTCGGCACTGAAGCTTTCTTT

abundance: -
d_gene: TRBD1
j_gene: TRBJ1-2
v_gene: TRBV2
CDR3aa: CASSGGTANYGYTF
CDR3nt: TGTGCCAGCAGTGGGGGGACAGCCAACTATGGCTACACCTTC

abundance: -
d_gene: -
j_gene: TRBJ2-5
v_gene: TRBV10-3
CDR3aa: CAISAGGEETQYF
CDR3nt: TGTGCCATCAGTGCAGGAGGGGAAGAGACCCAGTACTTC

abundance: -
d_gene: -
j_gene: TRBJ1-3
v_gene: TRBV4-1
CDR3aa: CASSQETGGTGNTIYF
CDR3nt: TGCGCCAGCAGCCAAGAGACAGGCGGAACTGGAAACACCATATATTTT

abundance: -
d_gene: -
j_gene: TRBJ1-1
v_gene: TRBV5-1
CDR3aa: CASSLAFGAGGSTEAFF
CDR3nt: TGCGCCAGCAGCTTGGCGTTCGGCGCTGGGGGCTCCACTGAAGCTTTCTTT

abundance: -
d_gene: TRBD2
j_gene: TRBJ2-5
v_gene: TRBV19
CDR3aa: CASSAATSGGKETQYF
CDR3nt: TGTGCCAGTAGTGCCGCGACTAGCGGGGGGAAAGAGACCCAGTACTTC

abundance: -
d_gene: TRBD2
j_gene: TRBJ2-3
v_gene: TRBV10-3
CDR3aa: CAISEPGGTRGTDTQYF
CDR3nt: TGTGCCATCAGTGAGCCCGGCGGGACTAGGGGCACAGATACGCAGTATTTT

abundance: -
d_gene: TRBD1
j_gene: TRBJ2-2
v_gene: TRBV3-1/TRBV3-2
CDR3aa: CASSQGTGFTGELFF
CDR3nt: TGTGCCAGCAGCCAGGGGACAGGGTTCACCGGGGAGCTGTTTTTT

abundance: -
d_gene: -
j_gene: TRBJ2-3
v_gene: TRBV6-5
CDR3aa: CASRTIGGSQYF
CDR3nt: TGTGCCAGCAGGACGATAGGGGGTTCGCAGTATTTT

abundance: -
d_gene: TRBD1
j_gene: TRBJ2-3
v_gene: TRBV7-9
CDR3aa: CASFPTGGTSDTQYF
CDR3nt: TGTGCCAGCTTCCCAACAGGGGGAACATCAGATACGCAGTATTTT